This T cell receptor beta chain was identified during a study of PD-1 blockade in classical Hodgkin lymphoma. Study-level background: Patients were treated with nivolumab at 3 mg/kg, and this was given intravenously every 2 weeks. Notes on the study in general: By C4D1, CD4+ diversity increased significantly, especially in complete responders. It was reported that newly diagnosed patients had less baseline TCR diversity than healthy donors.

This clone was recorded once. Its target is not known. The CDR3 totals 13 residues. Unmatched junction bases numbered 6, after V lost 5 bases and J lost 8 bases. Germline CDR1 MRHNA, CDR2 SNTAGT. Every patient relapsed after autologous stem cell transplantation, and brentuximab vedotin exposure varied. The table came from immunoSEQ multiplex PCR; TCRdb's copy has only in-frame clones and leaves some out. The sample lists some 25,000 clones, over 70% occurring once. The chain joins TRBV6-4 to TRBJ1-2; 9 bases line up with TRBD1. The sequences come from peripheral blood mononuclear cells (PBMCs), collected at baseline. This TCR was recovered from a human donor with classical Hodgkin lymphoma. The CDR3 sequence is CASSTTGGSGYTF. In nucleotides, the CDR3 is TGTGCCAGCAGTACCACAGGGGGCAGCGGCTACACCTTC.